This is a list of T cell receptor beta chains from one sample in a study of Tregs in tolerant kidney transplant recipients. This table comes from immunoSEQ multiplex PCR, and its TCRdb copy is limited to in-frame clones, with some not included. There are about 52,000 clones in the sample; 90% to 95% occur only once, and nearly 15% lies in the top ten. This material consisted of CD8+ T cells from blood (PBMCs), taken 24 months after the transplant. Receptors originate from a human patient who received a combined kidney and bone marrow transplant. A share of the T cells may be of graft donor origin. Each CDR3 is given with its conserved first and last residue. D genes are given only for firm matches. Some rows mark clone size as missing; the rest say once, few, many or name a class of expanded clone.

size | J | D | V | length | CDR3 | DNA
NA | TRBJ2-1 | NA | TRBV7-8 | 15 | CASSLPTELYNEQFF | TGTGCCAGCAGCTTACCCACGGAGTTGTACAATGAGCAGTTCTTC
NA | TRBJ1-2 | TRBD1 | TRBV7-3 | 15 | CASSPIQGAGDGYTF | TGTGCCAGCAGCCCCATCCAGGGGGCGGGGGATGGCTACACCTTC
NA | TRBJ2-3 | NA | TRBV9 | 15 | CASSAQGHYTDTQYF | TGTGCCAGCAGCGCACAGGGCCACTACACAGATACGCAGTATTTT
few | TRBJ1-3 | NA | TRBV28 | 14 | CASREQGLENTIYF | TGTGCCAGCAGGGAACAGGGTTTGGAAAACACCATATATTTT
once | TRBJ2-1 | NA | TRBV30 | 12 | CAWSWTFDEQFF | TGTGCCTGGAGTTGGACTTTCGATGAGCAGTTCTTC
NA | TRBJ2-1 | NA | TRBV7-2 | 14 | CASSEPSYGNEQFF | TGTGCCAGCAGCGAACCTTCCTATGGCAATGAGCAGTTCTTC
NA | TRBJ2-1 | NA | TRBV10-3 | 16 | CAISESSRELYSEQFF | TGTGCCATCAGTGAGTCTTCGCGGGAACTCTACAGTGAGCAGTTCTTC
NA | TRBJ2-7 | TRBD1 | TRBV4-1 | 15 | CASSQNRGRAYEQYF | TGCGCCAGCAGCCAGAACAGGGGGAGAGCCTACGAGCAGTACTTC
NA | TRBJ1-1 | TRBD1 | TRBV7-9 | 17 | CASSAGQGQDMNTEAFF | TGTGCCAGCAGCGCCGGACAGGGCCAAGACATGAACACTGAAGCTTTCTTT
NA | TRBJ1-2 | NA | TRBV4-3 | 17 | CASSERSGNTLYWGYTF | TGCGCCAGCAGCGAAAGATCGGGGAACACACTATATTGGGGCTACACCTTC
NA | TRBJ2-7 | NA | TRBV27 | 16 | CASSPTVDRFSYEQYF | TGTGCCAGCAGTCCTACAGTGGACAGATTCTCCTACGAGCAGTACTTC
NA | TRBJ1-4 | NA | TRBV7-6 | 11 | CASRQGEKLFF | TGTGCCAGCAGACAGGGTGAAAAACTGTTTTTT
NA | TRBJ2-7 | NA | TRBV7-3 | 13 | CASSLTASYEQYF | TGTGCCAGCAGCTTAACGGCCTCCTACGAGCAGTACTTC
NA | TRBJ1-3 | NA | TRBV19 | 15 | CASSTGIFSGNTIYF | TGTGCCAGTAGTACCGGGATTTTCTCTGGAAACACCATATATTTT
NA | TRBJ2-1 | TRBD2 | TRBV4-2 | 17 | CASSQGGTSGHYNEQFF | TGTGCCAGCAGCCAAGGGGGCACTAGCGGACACTACAATGAGCAGTTCTTC
NA | TRBJ2-2 | NA | TRBV7-7 | 14 | CASSFSVGTGELFF | TGTGCCAGCAGCTTTTCGGTCGGCACCGGGGAGCTGTTTTTT
NA | TRBJ2-7 | TRBD2 | TRBV7-2 | 16 | CASSLLGLAGGYEQYF | TGTGCCAGCAGCTTACTGGGACTAGCGGGAGGCTACGAGCAGTACTTC
NA | TRBJ2-5 | NA | TRBV10-2 | 15 | CASSGGVKSQETQYF | TGCGCCAGCAGTGGGGGGGTAAAGTCTCAGGAGACCCAGTACTTC
NA | TRBJ2-7 | TRBD1 | TRBV9 | 13 | CASSVAGGGEQYF | TGTGCCAGCAGCGTGGCAGGGGGCGGGGAGCAGTACTTC
NA | TRBJ2-1 | NA | TRBV7-8 | 17 | CASSQSRSSPTFNEQFF | TGTGCCAGCAGCCAGTCGAGGAGTTCCCCTACTTTCAATGAGCAGTTCTTC
NA | TRBJ1-4 | TRBD1 | TRBV7-9 | 15 | CASSLQGALIEKLFF | TGTGCCAGCAGTCTACAGGGGGCGCTCATTGAAAAACTGTTTTTT
NA | TRBJ2-7 | TRBD2 | TRBV4-2 | 17 | CASSQDPSGIFSYEQYF | TGTGCCAGCAGCCAAGATCCTAGCGGGATATTCTCCTACGAGCAGTACTTC
NA | TRBJ2-7 | NA | TRBV4-3 | 13 | CASSLSKGYEQYF | TGCGCCAGCAGCCTTAGTAAGGGGTACGAGCAGTACTTC
NA | TRBJ2-7 | NA | TRBV11-3 | 15 | CASSLTAAASYEQYF | TGTGCCAGCAGCTTAACGGCGGCAGCATCCTACGAGCAGTACTTC
NA | TRBJ2-1 | TRBD2 | TRBV7-9 | 18 | CASSPRPLAGLKYNEQFF | TGTGCCAGCAGCCCTAGGCCCCTAGCGGGGTTAAAGTACAATGAGCAGTTCTTC
NA | TRBJ2-2 | NA | TRBV9 | 13 | CASSNSGAGELFF | TGTGCCAGCAGCAATAGCGGCGCAGGGGAGCTGTTTTTT
NA | TRBJ2-7 | TRBD2 | TRBV10-3 | 16 | CAISDPGTTLVYEQYF | TGTGCCATCAGTGACCCCGGGACTACTCTCGTCTACGAGCAGTACTTC
once | TRBJ2-5 | TRBD2 | TRBV10-3 | 17 | CAISETGLAGGQETQYF | TGTGCCATCAGTGAGACCGGACTAGCGGGGGGGCAAGAGACCCAGTACTTC
NA | TRBJ1-2 | TRBD1 | TRBV14 | 14 | CASSHNRGRHGYTF | TGTGCCAGCAGCCATAACAGGGGGCGGCATGGCTACACCTTC